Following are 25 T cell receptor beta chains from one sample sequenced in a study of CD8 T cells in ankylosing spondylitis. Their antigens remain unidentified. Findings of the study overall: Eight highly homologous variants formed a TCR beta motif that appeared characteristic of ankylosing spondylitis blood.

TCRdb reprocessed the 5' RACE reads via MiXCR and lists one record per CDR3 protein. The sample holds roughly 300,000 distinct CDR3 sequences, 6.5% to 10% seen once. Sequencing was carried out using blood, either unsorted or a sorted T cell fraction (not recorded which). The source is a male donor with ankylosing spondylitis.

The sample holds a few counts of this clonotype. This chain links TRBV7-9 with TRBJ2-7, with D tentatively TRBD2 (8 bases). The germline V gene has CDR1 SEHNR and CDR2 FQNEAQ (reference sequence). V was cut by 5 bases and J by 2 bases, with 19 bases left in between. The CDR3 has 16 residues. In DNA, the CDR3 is TGTGCCAGCAGCAGCCGACAGGGACTAGTAGCCTACGAGCAGTACTTC. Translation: CASSSRQGLVAYEQYF.

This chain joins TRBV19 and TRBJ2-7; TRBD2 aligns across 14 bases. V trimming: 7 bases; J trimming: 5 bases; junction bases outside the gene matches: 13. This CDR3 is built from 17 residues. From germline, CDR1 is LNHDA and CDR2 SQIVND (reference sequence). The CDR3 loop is CASNPGTSGSITHEQYF. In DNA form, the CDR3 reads TGTGCCAGTAATCCCGGGACTAGCGGGAGCATTACCCACGAGCAGTACTTC.

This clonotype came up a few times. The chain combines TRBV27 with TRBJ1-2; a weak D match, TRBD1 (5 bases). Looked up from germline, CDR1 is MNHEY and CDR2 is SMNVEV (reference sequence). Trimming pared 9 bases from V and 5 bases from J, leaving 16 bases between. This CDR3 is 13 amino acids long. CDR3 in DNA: TGTGCCAGTTCGGTCCAGGGAAGGTATGGCTACACCTTC. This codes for CASSVQGRYGYTF.

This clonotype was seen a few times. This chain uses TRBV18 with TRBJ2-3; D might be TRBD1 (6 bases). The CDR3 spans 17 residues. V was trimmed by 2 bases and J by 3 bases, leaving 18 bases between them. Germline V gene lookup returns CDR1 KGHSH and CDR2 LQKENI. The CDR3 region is CASSPRQVSGGTDTQYF. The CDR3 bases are TGTGCCAGCTCACCAAGACAGGTCTCGGGCGGGACAGATACGCAGTATTTT.

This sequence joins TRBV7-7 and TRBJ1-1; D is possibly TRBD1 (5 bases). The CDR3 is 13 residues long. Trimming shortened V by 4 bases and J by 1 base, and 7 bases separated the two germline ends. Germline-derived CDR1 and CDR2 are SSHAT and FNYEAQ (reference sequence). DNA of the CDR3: TGTGCCAGCAGCTCCGGGGCGAACACTGAAGCTTTCTTT. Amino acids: CASSSGANTEAFF.

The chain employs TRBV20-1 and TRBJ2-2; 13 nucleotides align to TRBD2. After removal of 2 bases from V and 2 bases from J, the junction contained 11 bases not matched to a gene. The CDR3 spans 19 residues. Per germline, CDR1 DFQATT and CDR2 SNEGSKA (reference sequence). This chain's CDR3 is CSARLFRTSGRANTGELFF. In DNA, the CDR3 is TGCAGTGCTAGATTGTTCCGGACTAGCGGGAGAGCCAACACCGGGGAGCTGTTTTTT.

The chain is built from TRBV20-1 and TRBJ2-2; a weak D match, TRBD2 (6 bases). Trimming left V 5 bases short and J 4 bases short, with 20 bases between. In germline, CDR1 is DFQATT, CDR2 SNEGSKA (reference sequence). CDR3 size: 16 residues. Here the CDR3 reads CSALGAGVGLTGELFF. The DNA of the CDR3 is TGCAGTGCTCTGGGAGCGGGTGTGGGTCTCACCGGGGAGCTGTTTTTT.

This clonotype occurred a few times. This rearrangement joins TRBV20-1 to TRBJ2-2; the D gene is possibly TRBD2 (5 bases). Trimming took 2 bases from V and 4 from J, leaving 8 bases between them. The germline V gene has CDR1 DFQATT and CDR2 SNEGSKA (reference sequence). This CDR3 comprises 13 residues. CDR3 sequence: CSARLALTGELFF. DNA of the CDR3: TGCAGTGCTAGACTAGCCCTCACCGGGGAGCTGTTTTTT.

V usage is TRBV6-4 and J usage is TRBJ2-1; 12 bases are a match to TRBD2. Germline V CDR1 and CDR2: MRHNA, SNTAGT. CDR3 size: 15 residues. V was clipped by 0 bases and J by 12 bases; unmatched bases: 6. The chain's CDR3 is CASSDSASGRAVQFF. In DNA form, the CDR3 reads TGTGCCAGCAGTGACTCGGCTAGCGGGAGGGCCGTGCAGTTCTTC.

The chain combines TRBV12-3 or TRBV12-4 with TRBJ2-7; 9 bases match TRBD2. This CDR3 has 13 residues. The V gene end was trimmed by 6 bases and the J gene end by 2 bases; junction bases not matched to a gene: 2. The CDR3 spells CASSWTSAYEQYF. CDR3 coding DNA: TGTGCCAGCAGCTGGACTAGCGCCTACGAGCAGTACTTC.

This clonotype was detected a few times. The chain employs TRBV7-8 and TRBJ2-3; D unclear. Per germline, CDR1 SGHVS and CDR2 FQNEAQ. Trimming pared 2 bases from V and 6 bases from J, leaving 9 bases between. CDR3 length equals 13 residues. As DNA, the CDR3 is TGTGCCAGCAGCTTACCCCCTCTGGATACGCAGTATTTT. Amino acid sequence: CASSLPPLDTQYF.

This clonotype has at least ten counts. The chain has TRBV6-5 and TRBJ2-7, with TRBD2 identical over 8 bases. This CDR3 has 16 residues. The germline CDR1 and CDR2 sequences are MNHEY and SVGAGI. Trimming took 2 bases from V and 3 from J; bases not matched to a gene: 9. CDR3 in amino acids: CASSYLLSGASYEQYF. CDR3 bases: TGTGCCAGCAGTTACCTCCTTAGCGGGGCGAGCTACGAGCAGTACTTC.

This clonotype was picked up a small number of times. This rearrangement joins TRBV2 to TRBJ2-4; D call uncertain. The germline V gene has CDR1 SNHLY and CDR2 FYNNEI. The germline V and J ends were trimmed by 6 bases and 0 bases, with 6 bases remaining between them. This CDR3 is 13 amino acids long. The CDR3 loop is CASRRLAKNIQYF. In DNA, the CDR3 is TGTGCCAGCAGGAGACTAGCCAAAAACATTCAGTACTTC. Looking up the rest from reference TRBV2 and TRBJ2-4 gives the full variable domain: EPEVTQTPSHQVTQMGQEVILRCVPISNHLYFYWYRQILGQKVEFLVSFYNNEISEKSEIFDDQFSVERPDGSNFTLKIRSTKLEDSAMYFCASRRLAKNIQYFGAGTRLSVL.

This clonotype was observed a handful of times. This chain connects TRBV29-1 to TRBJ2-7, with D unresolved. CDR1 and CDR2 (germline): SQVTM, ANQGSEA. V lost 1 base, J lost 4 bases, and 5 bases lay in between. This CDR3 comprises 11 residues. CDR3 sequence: CSVEVAYEQYF. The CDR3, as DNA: TGCAGCGTTGAAGTTGCTTACGAGCAGTACTTC.

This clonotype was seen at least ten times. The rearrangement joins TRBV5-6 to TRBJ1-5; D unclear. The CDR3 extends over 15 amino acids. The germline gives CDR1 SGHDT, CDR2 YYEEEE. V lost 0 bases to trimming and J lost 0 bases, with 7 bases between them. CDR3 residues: CASSLEGYSNQPQHF. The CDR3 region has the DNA TGTGCCAGCAGCTTGGAAGGGTATAGCAATCAGCCCCAGCATTTT.

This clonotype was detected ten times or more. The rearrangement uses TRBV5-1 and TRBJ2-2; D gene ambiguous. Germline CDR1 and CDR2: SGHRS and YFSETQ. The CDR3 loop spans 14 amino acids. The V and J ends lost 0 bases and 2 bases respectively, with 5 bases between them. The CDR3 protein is CASSLALNTGELFF. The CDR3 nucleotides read TGCGCCAGCAGCTTGGCTTTAAACACCGGGGAGCTGTTTTTT.

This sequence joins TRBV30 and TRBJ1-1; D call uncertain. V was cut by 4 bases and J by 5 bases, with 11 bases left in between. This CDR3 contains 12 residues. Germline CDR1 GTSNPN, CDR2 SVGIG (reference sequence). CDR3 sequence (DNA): TGTGCCTGGATCCAAAGCCGAACTGAAGCTTTCTTT. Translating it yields CAWIQSRTEAFF.

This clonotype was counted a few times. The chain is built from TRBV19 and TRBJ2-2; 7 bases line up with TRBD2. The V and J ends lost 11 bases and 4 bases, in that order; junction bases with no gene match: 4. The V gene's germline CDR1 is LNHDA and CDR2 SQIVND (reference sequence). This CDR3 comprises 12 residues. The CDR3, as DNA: TGTGCCGGCGGGAGTGGCACCGGGGAGCTGTTTTTT. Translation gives CAGGSGTGELFF.

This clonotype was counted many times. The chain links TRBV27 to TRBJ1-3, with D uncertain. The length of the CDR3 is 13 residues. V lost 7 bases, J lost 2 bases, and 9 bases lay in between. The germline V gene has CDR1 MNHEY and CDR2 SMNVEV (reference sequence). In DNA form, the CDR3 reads TGTGCCAGCAAACTGAATGCTGGAAACACCATATATTTT. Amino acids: CASKLNAGNTIYF.

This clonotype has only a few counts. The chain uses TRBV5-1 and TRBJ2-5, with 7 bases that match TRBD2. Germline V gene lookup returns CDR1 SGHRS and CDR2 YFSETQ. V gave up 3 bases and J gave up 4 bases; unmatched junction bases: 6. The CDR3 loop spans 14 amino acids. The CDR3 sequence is CASSSSGIRETQYF. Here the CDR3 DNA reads TGCGCCAGCAGCTCGAGCGGGATTCGAGAGACCCAGTACTTC.

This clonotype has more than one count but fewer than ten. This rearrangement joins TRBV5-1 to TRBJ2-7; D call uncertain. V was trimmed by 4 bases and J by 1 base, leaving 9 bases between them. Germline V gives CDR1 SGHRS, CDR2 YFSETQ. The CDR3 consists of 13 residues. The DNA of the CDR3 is TGCGCCAGCAGCCACTCACAGTCCTACGAGCAGTACTTC. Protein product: CASSHSQSYEQYF.

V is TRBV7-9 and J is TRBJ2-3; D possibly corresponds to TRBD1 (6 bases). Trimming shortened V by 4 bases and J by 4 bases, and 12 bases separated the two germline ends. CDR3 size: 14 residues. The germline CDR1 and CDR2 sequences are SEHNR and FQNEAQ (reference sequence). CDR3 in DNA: TGTGCCAGCAGCTATACAGGGATCTCAGATACGCAGTATTTT. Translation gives CASSYTGISDTQYF.

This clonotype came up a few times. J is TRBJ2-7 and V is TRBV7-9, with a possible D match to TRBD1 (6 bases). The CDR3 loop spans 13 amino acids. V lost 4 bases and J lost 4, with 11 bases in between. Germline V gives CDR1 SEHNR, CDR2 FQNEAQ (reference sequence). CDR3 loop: CASSSGTKYEQYF. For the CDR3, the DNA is TGTGCCAGCAGCTCCGGGACAAAATACGAGCAGTACTTC.

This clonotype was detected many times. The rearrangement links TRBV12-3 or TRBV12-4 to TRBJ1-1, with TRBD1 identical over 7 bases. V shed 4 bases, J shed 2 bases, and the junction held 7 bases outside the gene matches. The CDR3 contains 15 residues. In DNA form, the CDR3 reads TGTGCCAGCAGTTGGAGAGGGGACAGAAACACTGAAGCTTTCTTT. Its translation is CASSWRGDRNTEAFF.

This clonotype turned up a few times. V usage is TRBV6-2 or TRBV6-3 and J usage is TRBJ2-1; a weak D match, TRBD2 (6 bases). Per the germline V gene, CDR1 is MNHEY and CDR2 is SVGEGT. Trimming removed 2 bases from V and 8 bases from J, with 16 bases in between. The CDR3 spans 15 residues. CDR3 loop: CASSYPSTRLDEQFF. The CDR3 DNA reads TGTGCCAGCAGTTACCCTTCGACTAGACTAGATGAGCAGTTCTTC.